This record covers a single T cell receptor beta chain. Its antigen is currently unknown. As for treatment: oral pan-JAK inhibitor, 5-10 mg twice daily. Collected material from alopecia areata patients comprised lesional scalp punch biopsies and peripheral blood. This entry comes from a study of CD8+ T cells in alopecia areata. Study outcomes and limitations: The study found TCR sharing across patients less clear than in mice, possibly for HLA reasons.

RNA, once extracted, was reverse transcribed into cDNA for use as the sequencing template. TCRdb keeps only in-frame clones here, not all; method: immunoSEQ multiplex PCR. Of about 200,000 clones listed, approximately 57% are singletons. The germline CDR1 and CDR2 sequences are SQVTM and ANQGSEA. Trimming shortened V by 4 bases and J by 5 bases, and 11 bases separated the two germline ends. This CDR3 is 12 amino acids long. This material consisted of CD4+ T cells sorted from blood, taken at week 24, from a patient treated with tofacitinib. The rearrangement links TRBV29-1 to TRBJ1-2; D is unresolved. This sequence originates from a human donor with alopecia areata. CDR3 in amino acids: CSVVGGGYGYTF. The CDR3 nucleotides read TGCAGCGTTGTAGGTGGTGGGTATGGCTACACCTTC.